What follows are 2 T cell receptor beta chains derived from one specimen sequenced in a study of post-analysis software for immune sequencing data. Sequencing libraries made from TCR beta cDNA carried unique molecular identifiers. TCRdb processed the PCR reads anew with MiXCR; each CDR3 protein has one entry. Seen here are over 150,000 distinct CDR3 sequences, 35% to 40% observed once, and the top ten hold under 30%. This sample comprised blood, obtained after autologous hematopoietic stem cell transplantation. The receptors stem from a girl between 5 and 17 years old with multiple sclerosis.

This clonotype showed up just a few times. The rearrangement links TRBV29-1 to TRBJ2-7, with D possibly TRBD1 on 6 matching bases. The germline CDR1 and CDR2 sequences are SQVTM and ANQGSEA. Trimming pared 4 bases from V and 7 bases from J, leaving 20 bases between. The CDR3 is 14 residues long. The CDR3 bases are TGCAGCGTTGGATCCCTAGGGGGAATGGGAGAGCAGTACTTC. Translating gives CSVGSLGGMGEQYF.

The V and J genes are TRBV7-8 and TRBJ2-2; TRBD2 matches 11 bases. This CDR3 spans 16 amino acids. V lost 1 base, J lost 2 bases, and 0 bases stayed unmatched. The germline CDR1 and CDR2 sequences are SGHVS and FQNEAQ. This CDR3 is CASSLGLAGNTGELFF. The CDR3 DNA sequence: TGTGCCAGCAGCTTAGGACTAGCGGGAAACACCGGGGAGCTGTTTTTT.